These 18 T cell receptor beta chains originate from one sample sequenced in a study of T-cell memory formation after mild COVID-19. TCRdb reprocessed the 5' RACE reads with MiXCR, giving one entry per CDR3 protein. This table has a few hundred thousand distinct CDR3 sequences, approximately 19% appearing once. The sample comprised PBMCs or a T cell subset sorted from them (not recorded which). These receptors all come from a man between 18 and 29 years old who had mild COVID-19 (a few samples of this study predate the infection). Cell type and time point are not known.

This clonotype was detected only a few times. This chain uses TRBV29-1 with TRBJ2-3; 12 positions agree with TRBD2. Germline V CDR1 and CDR2: SQVTM, ANQGSEA. CDR3 length: 14 residues. With V trimmed by 6 bases and J by 3 bases, 4 bases remained unmatched. DNA for the CDR3: TGCAGCGTCGATGGACTAGCGGGGACAGATACGCAGTATTTT. Translated, it gives CSVDGLAGTDTQYF.

This clonotype was observed a few times. The rearrangement links TRBV6-2 or TRBV6-3 to TRBJ2-5; D remains ambiguous. The CDR3 is 11 amino acids. Germline V gene sequence: CDR1 MNHEY, CDR2 SVGEGT. The germline V and J ends were trimmed by 6 bases and 4 bases, with 6 bases remaining between them. The CDR3 nucleotides are TGTGCCAGCAGGGAACGAGAGACCCAGTACTTC. This translates into CASRERETQYF.

The chain couples TRBV20-1 to TRBJ1-1, with 7 bases aligning to TRBD1. Germline V gene sequence: CDR1 DFQATT, CDR2 SNEGSKA (reference sequence). This CDR3 is built from 15 residues. V shed 0 bases and J 3 bases; nucleotides not matched to a gene: 7. CDR3 sequence (DNA): TGCAGTGCTAGAGATAGGAAGGGGGCGGACACTGAAGCTTTCTTT. It yields the protein CSARDRKGADTEAFF.

This clonotype was found a few times. The rearrangement uses TRBV4-1 and TRBJ2-5, with 7 bases matching TRBD1. The CDR3 has 15 residues. Germline values: CDR1 MGHRA, CDR2 YSYEKL. With V trimmed by 0 bases and J by 4 bases, 5 bases remained unmatched. CDR3 in DNA: TGCGCCAGCAGCCAAGATCGAGGGGGCGGAGAGACCCAGTACTTC. Its translation: CASSQDRGGGETQYF.

The chain uses TRBV5-1 and TRBJ1-1; D perhaps matches TRBD1 (5 bases). CDR1 is SGHRS and CDR2 is YFSETQ in the germline V gene. The CDR3 runs to 14 residues. Trimming shortened V by 4 bases and J by 0 bases, and 10 bases separated the two germline ends. This CDR3 is CASSPTTVNTEAFF. CDR3 DNA: TGCGCCAGCAGCCCCACGACAGTGAACACTGAAGCTTTCTTT.

In its sample, this clonotype was seen a few times. The chain joins TRBV9 to TRBJ2-7; TRBD1 agrees at 7 bases. V was clipped by 0 bases and J by 2 bases; unmatched bases: 2. CDR3 size: 14 residues. CDR1 and CDR2 from the germline V gene are SGDLS and YYNGEE. The CDR3 coding sequence is TGTGCCAGCAGCGTAGCCGGACAGGCCTACGAGCAGTACTTC. Its protein is CASSVAGQAYEQYF.

The CDR3 region is CASSFGSSSSTDTQYF. The CDR3 nucleotides are TGCGCCAGCAGCTTCGGGTCGTCCTCTAGCACAGATACGCAGTATTTT. This chain connects TRBV5-1 to TRBJ2-3; no firm D call. The germline CDR1 and CDR2 sequences are SGHRS and YFSETQ. Trimming shortened V by 2 bases and J by 0 bases, and 13 bases separated the two germline ends. There are 16 residues in the CDR3. Full variable domain (outside the CDR3, taken from reference TRBV5-1 and TRBJ2-3): KAGVTQTPRYLIKTRGQQVTLSCSPISGHRSVSWYQQTPGQGLQFLFEYFSETQRNKGNFPGRFSGRQFSNSRSEMNVSTLELGDSALYLCASSFGSSSSTDTQYFGPGTRLTVL.

The chain links TRBV29-1 to TRBJ2-7, with no clear D. CDR1 and CDR2 (germline): SQVTM, ANQGSEA. The germline V and J ends were trimmed by 1 base and 0 bases, with 10 bases remaining between them. CDR3 length: 14 amino acids. In nucleotides, the CDR3 is TGCAGCGTTGAAGTGCCTCTGAGCTCCTACGAGCAGTACGTC. Its protein is CSVEVPLSSYEQYV.

This clonotype has only a few counts. This chain connects TRBV15 to TRBJ1-4; D unresolved. The CDR3 contains 14 residues. Germline CDR1 is LNHNV and CDR2 is YYDKDF (reference sequence). Trimming took 0 bases from V and 5 from J, leaving 7 bases between them. CDR3 amino acids: CATSRDLGNEKLFF. DNA of the CDR3: TGTGCCACCAGCAGAGATCTCGGGAATGAAAAACTGTTTTTT.

The gene calls are TRBV7-3 and TRBJ2-1; 7 bases agree with TRBD2. Germline assignment: CDR1 SGHTA and CDR2 FQGTGA. V shed 2 bases, J shed 5 bases, and the junction held 3 bases outside the gene matches. This CDR3 spans 14 amino acids. CDR3 sequence: CASSLSGGNNEQFF. CDR3 in DNA: TGTGCCAGCAGCTTATCCGGGGGGAACAATGAGCAGTTCTTC. The full variable domain, rest sourced from reference TRBV7-3 and TRBJ2-1, is GAGVSQTPSNKVTEKGKYVELRCDPISGHTALYWYRQSLGQGPEFLIYFQGTGAADDSGLPNDRFFAVRPEGSVSTLKIQRTERGDSAVYLCASSLSGGNNEQFFGPGTRLTVL.

The chain recombines TRBV5-1 with TRBJ2-5; the D is unclear. This CDR3 region has 15 residues. Germline V lookup: CDR1 SGHRS, CDR2 YFSETQ. V was pared by 2 bases and J by 4 bases, with 15 bases between. In DNA, the CDR3 is TGCGCCAGCAGCTTTTCAGCACTCAACGGAGAGACCCAGTACTTC. The encoded protein is CASSFSALNGETQYF.

The CDR3 DNA sequence: TGTGCCATCAGTGAGTCTGGTTACTACGAGCAGTACTTC. Translating gives CAISESGYYEQYF. The rearrangement joins TRBV10-3 to TRBJ2-7, with D uncertain. V was cut by 0 bases and J by 3 bases, with 6 bases left in between. This CDR3 region has 13 residues. The germline CDR1 and CDR2 sequences are ENHRY and SYGVKD.

This clonotype showed up just a few times. This CDR3 is CASSLDRGGGNTEAFF. The CDR3 DNA reads TGTGCCAGCAGCTTAGATCGGGGGGGCGGGAACACTGAAGCTTTCTTT. The genes are TRBV7-8 and TRBJ1-1; a possible D gene is TRBD1 (6 bases). Trimming removed 1 base from V and 1 base from J, with 13 bases in between. The CDR3 extends over 16 amino acids. CDR1 and CDR2 (germline): SGHVS, FQNEAQ.

This clonotype was counted between two and nine times. The chain has TRBV15 and TRBJ2-2; D unresolved. V lost 0 bases and J lost 3, with 11 bases in between. Looked up from germline, CDR1 is LNHNV and CDR2 is YYDKDF (reference sequence). The CDR3 sequence is 16 residues long. The CDR3, as DNA: TGTGCCACCAGCAGAGATCCACTTTCCGACACCGGGGAGCTGTTTTTT. Translation gives CATSRDPLSDTGELFF.

The V call is TRBV12-3 or TRBV12-4, the J call TRBJ1-1, with a weak D call TRBD1 (5 bases). This CDR3 has 13 residues. Between the trimmed V and J ends, which lost 3 bases and 4 bases, there was a span of 9 bases. The CDR3 DNA sequence: TGTGCCAGCAGTTTTGGGGGTGCCACTGAAGCTTTCTTT. It codes for CASSFGGATEAFF.

This rearrangement joins TRBV5-1 to TRBJ2-3; TRBD1 aligns across 7 bases. V was clipped by 0 bases and J by 3 bases; unmatched bases: 4. Germline values: CDR1 SGHRS, CDR2 YFSETQ. The CDR3 contains 15 residues. CDR3 sequence (DNA): TGCGCCAGCAGCTTGGGACAGGGTGAGACAGATACGCAGTATTTT. Translated: CASSLGQGETDTQYF. Together with reference TRBV5-1 and TRBJ2-3, the CDR3 gives the full variable domain: KAGVTQTPRYLIKTRGQQVTLSCSPISGHRSVSWYQQTPGQGLQFLFEYFSETQRNKGNFPGRFSGRQFSNSRSEMNVSTLELGDSALYLCASSLGQGETDTQYFGPGTRLTVL.

This clonotype was counted many times. This chain links TRBV6-2 or TRBV6-3 with TRBJ2-5, with D unclear. This CDR3 is 14 amino acids long. The V gene lost 4 bases and the J gene lost 5 bases, with 14 bases spanning the gap. Germline-derived CDR1 and CDR2 are MNHEY and SVGEGT. The DNA for the CDR3 is TGTGCCAGCAGTTCCGTAACGGTAGGGGAGACCCAGTACTTC. The encoded protein is CASSSVTVGETQYF.

As regards this clonotype: Its ends do not fully match the called genes, so a read error is possible. The V and J genes are TRBV6-5 and TRBJ1-1; D call uncertain. The CDR3 totals 13 residues. CDR1 is MNHEY, CDR2 SVGAGI, per germline. DNA of the CDR3: TGTGCCAGCAGTTATTACGGGAACTCTGAAGCTTTCTTT. Translating gives CASSYYGNSEAFF.